A single sample gave rise to the 14 T cell receptor beta chains below, sequenced in a study of cytomegalovirus exposure and HLA in healthy donors. Produced via immunoSEQ multiplex PCR; TCRdb's table is partial and in-frame only. Among about 160,000 clones, just under 90% were seen once, and the ten largest hold over 4%. The sample taken for sequencing was PBMCs. Every receptor here comes from a young man in good health and CMV-seropositive.

The CDR3 DNA follows: TGTGCCAGCAGCCCCGGGACTAGCGGGAGAGGCACCGGGGAGCTGTTTTTT. Translated: CASSPGTSGRGTGELFF. The chain employs TRBV7-9 and TRBJ2-2; 14 nucleotides align to TRBD2. The CDR3 is 17 residues long. CDR1 and CDR2 (germline): SEHNR, FQNEAQ (reference sequence). With 5 bases clipped from V and 4 bases from J, the junction kept 6 bases outside the gene matches.

The chain carries TRBV10-1 and TRBJ2-3; TRBD2 might be the D (6 bases). V lost 8 bases to trimming and J lost 3 bases, with 15 bases between them. The CDR3 runs 14 residues. Germline-derived CDR1 and CDR2 are WNHNN and SYGVQD (reference sequence). CDR3 sequence: CASLAEIKTDTQYF. CDR3 coding DNA: TGCGCCAGCTTAGCGGAAATAAAAACAGATACGCAGTATTTT.

J is TRBJ1-4 and V is TRBV4-2; 7 positions match TRBD1. CDR1 and CDR2 (germline): LGHNA, YNFKEQ. V gave up 1 base and J gave up 8 bases; unmatched junction bases: 7. The CDR3 covers 15 residues. The CDR3 nucleotides read TGTGCCAGCAGCCAAGTTATTCAGGGGGGCGAAAAACTGTTTTTT. This codes for CASSQVIQGGEKLFF.

V and J are TRBV5-6 and TRBJ1-2, with 8 nucleotides matching TRBD1. Germline V gene sequence: CDR1 SGHDT, CDR2 YYEEEE. Germline trimming cut 0 bases from V and 3 bases from J; bases unmatched to any gene: 7. CDR3 length: 16 residues. In nucleotides, the CDR3 is TGTGCCAGCAGCTTGGTTACAGGGGGTGATTACTATGGCTACACCTTC. This sequence encodes CASSLVTGGDYYGYTF.

J is TRBJ1-1 and V is TRBV6-1; 9 nucleotides agree with TRBD1. V shed 4 bases, J shed 3 bases, and the junction held 9 bases outside the gene matches. The CDR3 covers 16 residues. Looked up from germline, CDR1 is MNHNS and CDR2 is SASEGT. CDR3 loop: CASSASKGTGHTEAFF. CDR3 nucleotide sequence: TGTGCCAGCAGTGCCTCGAAGGGGACAGGGCACACTGAAGCTTTCTTT.

In its sample, this clone was seen a few times. CDR3 nucleotide sequence: TGTGCCAGCAGCTTATTCTCCGGTGAGCAGTTCTTC. Its translation: CASSLFSGEQFF. This chain uses TRBV7-2 with TRBJ2-1; D remains ambiguous. Germline CDR1 SGHTA, CDR2 FQGNSA. The CDR3 loop spans 12 amino acids. V gave up 2 bases and J gave up 9 bases, with 8 bases separating them. Full variable domain (remainder filled in from reference TRBV7-2 and TRBJ2-1): GAGVSQSPSNKVTEKGKDVELRCDPISGHTALYWYRQSLGQGLEFLIYFQGNSAPDKSGLPSDRFSAERTGGSVSTLTIQRTQQEDSAVYLCASSLFSGEQFFGPGTRLTVL.

A single count supports this clone. CDR3 DNA sequence: TGTGCCAGCACCCGGGCGGGAGAGGGCACAGAAAAACTGTTTTTT. Its protein is CASTRAGEGTEKLFF. The genes are TRBV6-1 and TRBJ1-4; D not resolved. V gave up 7 bases and J gave up 8 bases, with 20 bases separating them. From germline, CDR1 is MNHNS and CDR2 SASEGT. The CDR3 is 15 amino acids.

This chain connects TRBV1 to TRBJ1-3. TRBV1 is labeled a pseudogene. The CDR3 consists of 20 residues. The CDR3 sequence is CTSSQDHDPRNGGEGNTIYF. The CDR3 nucleotides read TGCACCAGCAGCCAAGATCACGACCCCCGTAATGGAGGAGAAGGAAACACCATATATTTT.

This chain uses TRBV2 with TRBJ2-3, with 13 bases aligning to TRBD2. Germline CDR1 SNHLY, CDR2 FYNNEI. V was pared by 5 bases and J by 6 bases, with 17 bases of the junction left unmatched. The CDR3 runs 19 residues. The CDR3 is CASSPRTSGSGRFKDTQYF. CDR3 DNA: TGTGCCAGCAGTCCGAGGACTAGCGGGAGTGGACGGTTTAAGGATACGCAGTATTTT. Drawing the rest from reference TRBV2 and TRBJ2-3, the complete variable domain is EPEVTQTPSHQVTQMGQEVILRCVPISNHLYFYWYRQILGQKVEFLVSFYNNEISEKSEIFDDQFSVERPDGSNFTLKIRSTKLEDSAMYFCASSPRTSGSGRFKDTQYFGPGTRLTVL.

This chain joins TRBV5-4 and TRBJ2-1; 10 nucleotides agree with TRBD2. Germline V gives CDR1 SGHNT, CDR2 YYREEE (reference sequence). V was pared by 4 bases and J by 0 bases, with 10 bases of the junction left unmatched. The CDR3 loop spans 18 amino acids. The CDR3 loop is CASSTTRTSGASYNEQFF. The CDR3 DNA sequence: TGTGCCAGCAGCACCACCCGGACTAGCGGAGCCTCCTACAATGAGCAGTTCTTC.

The chain employs TRBV6-1 and TRBJ2-7; TRBD2 matches at 10 bases. Germline V lookup: CDR1 MNHNS, CDR2 SASEGT. The CDR3 has 19 residues. The V and J ends lost 1 base and 2 bases, in that order; junction bases with no gene match: 14. CDR3 protein: CASSEGMASGSRRPYEQYF. CDR3 bases: TGTGCCAGCAGTGAAGGTATGGCTAGCGGGAGTCGCCGACCCTACGAGCAGTACTTC.

The rearrangement uses TRBV5-1 and TRBJ1-1; D not resolved. Germline V gene data show CDR1 as SGHRS and CDR2 as YFSETQ. This CDR3 is built from 13 residues. V was cut by 3 bases and J by 1 base, with 7 bases left in between. CDR3 DNA: TGCGCCAGCAGCTATCGACAGAACACTGAAGCTTTCTTT. Amino acid sequence: CASSYRQNTEAFF. The complete variable domain, with remaining parts taken from reference TRBV5-1 and TRBJ1-1, reads KAGVTQTPRYLIKTRGQQVTLSCSPISGHRSVSWYQQTPGQGLQFLFEYFSETQRNKGNFPGRFSGRQFSNSRSEMNVSTLELGDSALYLCASSYRQNTEAFFGQGTRLTVV.

The CDR3 spells CASSLDAGYTEAFF. The CDR3 bases are TGTGCCAGCAGCCTGGACGCAGGGTACACTGAAGCTTTCTTT. The rearrangement links TRBV7-3 to TRBJ1-1; D is perhaps TRBD1 (5 bases). Trimming took off 5 bases at V and 3 bases at J, with 13 bases between the two ends. The CDR3 contains 14 residues. The germline V gene encodes CDR1 SGHTA and CDR2 FQGTGA. The full variable domain, with the rest looked up from reference TRBV7-3 and TRBJ1-1, is GAGVSQTPSNKVTEKGKYVELRCDPISGHTALYWYRQSLGQGPEFLIYFQGTGAADDSGLPNDRFFAVRPEGSVSTLKIQRTERGDSAVYLCASSLDAGYTEAFFGQGTRLTVV.

A single count supports this clone. The gene calls are TRBV4-1 and TRBJ2-7; a weak D match, TRBD1 (6 bases). CDR1 is MGHRA and CDR2 is YSYEKL in the germline V gene. The CDR3 is made up of 15 amino acids. V lost 3 bases to trimming and J lost 2 bases, with 14 bases between them. The CDR3 DNA reads TGCGCCAGCAGCCACATGGACAGTTTCGCCTACGAGCAGTACTTC. Its translation is CASSHMDSFAYEQYF.